The source of this T cell receptor (beta chain) is a study of Graves' ophthalmopathy and Graves' hyperthyroidism. The study's findings and limits: Ophthalmopathy progression prediction by the model yielded a sensitivity of 55% to 71% and a specificity of around 72%.

There are 14 residues in the CDR3. Trimming cost V 5 bases and J 6 bases; bases outside gene matches: 6. Germline lookup yields CDR1 SGHVS and CDR2 FQNEAQ. Using RNA transcripts, the TCR beta CDR3 regions were amplified. Second-round multiplex PCR came after a first-round RT-PCR that employed HTBI primers. TCRdb fed the multiplex PCR reads into MiXCR, producing one record per CDR3 protein. The table lists 400,000 to 450,000 distinct CDR3 sequences, around 21% of them singletons. With respect to this clonotype: Its target is not known.

Participants with hyperthyroidism, aged 18 to 65, were newly diagnosed with under 2 months' duration. The diagnosis was founded upon clinical symptoms, serum thyroxine, TRAb, thyroid ultrasound and orbital computed tomography. The sequenced sample was peripheral blood. This TCR derives from a woman aged 18-29 years with stable Graves' hyperthyroidism. The rearrangement joins TRBV7-8 to TRBJ2-5, with 10 bases fitting TRBD1. The CDR3 DNA reads TGTGCCAGCAGCGTCCGGGACAGGGGCAAGACCCAGTACTTC. It yields the protein CASSVRDRGKTQYF. The complete variable domain, with remaining parts taken from reference TRBV7-8 and TRBJ2-5, reads GAGVSQSPRYKVAKRGQDVALRCDPISGHVSLFWYQQALGQGPEFLTYFQNEAQLDKSGLPSDRFFAERPEGSVSTLKIQRTQQEDSAVYLCASSVRDRGKTQYFGPGTRLLVL.